This T cell receptor beta chain appears in the sequencing data of a study of graft-versus-host responses after intestinal transplantation. The CDR3 contains 15 residues. Unmatched junction bases numbered 5, after V lost 1 base and J lost 5 bases. Per the germline V gene, CDR1 is SGHAT and CDR2 is FQNNGV. The graft tissue was processed, and this released both intraepithelial and lamina propria lymphocytes. Remarks on this clone: Its antigen is currently unknown.

Some clones are missing from TCRdb's copy, which holds only in-frame ones; the method was immunoSEQ multiplex PCR. The table includes fewer than 20,000 clones, 75% to 85% detected once. Findings and caveats of the study: Allografts of patients with graft-donor T cell macrochimerism showed high graft-versus-host to host-versus-graft clone ratios.

This TCR was sampled from a human patient who received an intestinal transplant, so some T cells may come from the graft donor. V gene TRBV11-2 combines with J gene TRBJ2-5; 9 positions match TRBD2. The source material was ileum tissue, sampled roughly 3.5 months after intestinal transplant. The CDR3: CASSLVLAGRETQYF. The CDR3 DNA follows: TGTGCCAGCAGCTTAGTGCTAGCGGGAAGGGAGACCCAGTACTTC.